One sample yielded the 17 T cell receptor beta chains listed below, sequenced in a study of regulatory T cells in long-lasting Graves disease. Time point specified: newly diagnosed GD, antithyroid drugs for less than 3 months. PBMC-derived RNA was used for the TCR library. To make TCR beta libraries, researchers used iRepertoire HTBI primers and Arm-PCR of CDR3 regions. MiXCR was run by TCRdb on the multiplex PCR reads, yielding one entry per CDR3 protein. The profile covers roughly 610,000 distinct CDR3 sequences, with 15% to 20% appearing a single time and 15% to 20% taken by the ten largest. These records were also assigned to another study, of T cells in Graves' hyperthyroidism and ophthalmopathy.

The material was peripheral blood mononuclear cells (PBMCs), obtained at new diagnosis, from a patient treated with antithyroid drugs. These receptor sequences come from a woman between 25 and 40 years old with Graves disease.

The sample holds a few counts of this clonotype. The CDR3 reads CAIRDKDNSPLHF. CDR3 bases: TGTGCCATCCGGGACAAAGATAATTCACCCCTCCACTTT. The V gene is TRBV10-3, the J gene TRBJ1-6; a possible D gene is TRBD1 (6 bases). In germline, CDR1 is ENHRY, CDR2 SYGVKD. This CDR3 has 13 amino acids. The V gene lost 8 bases and the J gene lost 5 bases, with 10 bases spanning the gap.

Written as DNA, the CDR3 is TGCAGTGCTAGTTTACTCGGCGACAGGGGGCTCGGTGGTCAAGAGACCCAGTACTTC. Protein product: CSASLLGDRGLGGQETQYF. The chain is built from TRBV20-1 and TRBJ2-5; 10 nucleotides match TRBD1. V was clipped by 3 bases and J by 2 bases; unmatched bases: 18. The CDR3 runs to 19 residues. Germline V gene data show CDR1 as DFQATT and CDR2 as SNEGSKA (reference sequence).

This clonotype appeared many times. This chain uses TRBV2 with TRBJ2-7; TRBD1 is a possible D gene (6 bases). Germline values: CDR1 SNHLY, CDR2 FYNNEI. V was clipped by 1 base and J by 5 bases, with 12 bases between them. CDR3 size: 14 residues. CDR3 DNA: TGTGCCAGCAGTGAAGAGGGGGAACAACACGAGCAGTACTTC. Encoded protein: CASSEEGEQHEQYF.

At least ten counts were recorded for this clonotype. The chain uses TRBV27 and TRBJ1-3; D unresolved. V was trimmed by 4 bases and J by 0 bases, leaving 7 bases between them. This CDR3 contains 14 residues. Germline V CDR1 and CDR2: MNHEY, SMNVEV (reference sequence). CDR3 loop: CASSWSYSGNTIYF. For the CDR3, the DNA is TGTGCCAGCAGTTGGTCATACTCTGGAAACACCATATATTTT.

This clonotype was detected many times. This sequence joins TRBV5-5 and TRBJ2-1, with TRBD1 matching over 10 bases. The ends lost 4 bases at V and 4 bases at J; junction bases unmatched: 2. Germline V gene data show CDR1 as SGHKS and CDR2 as YYEKEE (reference sequence). The CDR3 runs to 14 residues. The CDR3 bases are TGTGCCAGCAGCCCGGGACAGGGGTACAATGAGCAGTTCTTC. It codes for CASSPGQGYNEQFF.

V usage is TRBV28 and J usage is TRBJ1-6, with D maybe TRBD1 (5 bases). The CDR3 totals 13 residues. Germline CDR1 reads MDHEN; CDR2 reads SYDVKM. The germline V and J ends were trimmed by 8 bases and 19 bases, with 24 bases remaining between them. CDR3 bases: TGTGCCAGCCTGGCGACCTTCCGGGACCTGGAACACTTT. This sequence encodes CASLATFRDLEHF.

This clonotype was picked up many times. The chain couples TRBV27 to TRBJ2-3, with D possibly TRBD2 on 6 matching bases. CDR1 is MNHEY and CDR2 is SMNVEV in the germline V gene (reference sequence). This CDR3 is 15 amino acids long. Between the trimmed V and J ends, which lost 5 bases and 4 bases, there was a span of 16 bases. The CDR3 DNA sequence: TGTGCCAGCAGTCACAAACGGGAGTTGGCAGATACGCAGTATTTT. It is translated as CASSHKRELADTQYF.

This clonotype came up a few times. This rearrangement joins TRBV30 to TRBJ1-1; a weak D match, TRBD1 (5 bases). Germline CDR1 and CDR2: GTSNPN and SVGIG (reference sequence). V was shortened by 2 bases and J by 0 bases, with 10 bases between the two germline ends. This CDR3 spans 14 amino acids. The CDR3 DNA follows: TGTGCCTGGAGTCAGGACACAATGAACACTGAAGCTTTCTTT. Translation gives CAWSQDTMNTEAFF.

Ten or more counts support this clonotype. The rearrangement uses TRBV28 and TRBJ2-7; D perhaps matches TRBD1 (5 bases). Germline CDR1 is MDHEN and CDR2 is SYDVKM. V was pared by 2 bases and J by 2 bases, with 7 bases between. The CDR3 sequence is 13 residues long. The DNA of the CDR3 is TGTGCCAGCAGTTTAGACAGTACCTACGAGCAGTACTTC. This translates into CASSLDSTYEQYF.

This clonotype appeared many times. The rearrangement joins TRBV2 to TRBJ1-1, with unresolved D. Per germline, CDR1 SNHLY and CDR2 FYNNEI. This CDR3 region has 13 residues. V was pared by 9 bases and J by 8 bases, with 19 bases between. CDR3 in DNA: TGTGCCAGTGCTCGAGTGTGGGAATGGGAAGCTTTCTTT. Protein sequence: CASARVWEWEAFF.

The gene calls are TRBV15 and TRBJ2-4; the D call may be TRBD1 or TRBD2 (5 bases each). Germline CDR1 LNHNV, CDR2 YYDKDF (reference sequence). V lost 8 bases and J 6 bases, leaving 8 bases between the germline ends. The CDR3 totals 11 residues. CDR3 region: CATGGINIQYF. Written as DNA, the CDR3 is TGTGCCACCGGGGGTATAAACATTCAGTACTTC.

The chain couples TRBV28 to TRBJ2-7; the D is unclear. Germline lookup yields CDR1 MDHEN and CDR2 SYDVKM. The CDR3 sequence is 14 residues long. The V and J ends lost 9 bases and 1 base respectively, with 16 bases between them. The CDR3 region is CASGLVGGSYEQYF. The CDR3 DNA reads TGTGCCAGTGGCCTGGTGGGCGGTTCCTACGAGCAGTACTTC.

This clonotype has only a few counts. The chain links TRBV18 to TRBJ2-1, with D maybe TRBD2 (6 bases). This CDR3 spans 15 amino acids. Looked up from germline, CDR1 is KGHSH and CDR2 is LQKENI. V shed 6 bases and J shed 5 bases, with 17 bases lying between them. The chain's CDR3 is CASSQNWDLNNEQFF. CDR3 nucleotide sequence: TGTGCCAGCTCCCAAAACTGGGACTTAAACAATGAGCAGTTCTTC.

In this sample, this clonotype turned up many times. The chain carries TRBV28 and TRBJ1-1; D unresolved. Germline CDR1 is MDHEN and CDR2 is SYDVKM. V dropped 6 bases and J dropped 0 bases, with 14 bases sitting between them. The CDR3 is 15 amino acids. CDR3 bases: TGTGCCAGCAGACCCCAAGGGTCTATGAACACTGAAGCTTTCTTT. This gives the protein CASRPQGSMNTEAFF.

This clonotype was seen a handful of times. The chain joins TRBV30 to TRBJ2-7; possibly TRBD1 for D (6 bases). Germline-derived CDR1 and CDR2 are GTSNPN and SVGIG (reference sequence). Trimming removed 4 bases at V and 2 bases at J, with 21 bases between. The CDR3 sequence is 16 residues long. The CDR3 loop is CAWMRIYNRDAYEQYF. CDR3 nucleotide sequence: TGTGCCTGGATGCGCATCTATAACAGGGATGCCTACGAGCAGTACTTC.

The chain has TRBV19 and TRBJ1-1; D gene uncertain. Germline CDR1 LNHDA, CDR2 SQIVND (reference sequence). The CDR3 runs 14 residues. Trimming left V 0 bases short and J 5 bases short, with 10 bases between. The chain's CDR3 is CASSIDSVSTEAFF. DNA of the CDR3: TGTGCCAGTAGTATAGATTCGGTTTCAACTGAAGCTTTCTTT. Complete variable domain (other parts from reference TRBV19 and TRBJ1-1): DGGITQSPKYLFRKEGQNVTLSCEQNLNHDAMYWYRQDPGQGLRLIYYSQIVNDFQKGDIAEGYSVSREKKESFPLTVTSAQKNPTAFYLCASSIDSVSTEAFFGQGTRLTVV.

The rearrangement joins TRBV5-1 to TRBJ2-3; 14 nucleotides line up with TRBD2. The V gene end was trimmed by 0 bases and the J gene end by 0 bases; junction bases not matched to a gene: 3. The germline CDR1 and CDR2 sequences are SGHRS and YFSETQ. This CDR3 is 18 amino acids long. CDR3: CASSLATSGRGSTDTQYF. CDR3 nucleotide sequence: TGCGCCAGCAGCTTGGCGACTAGCGGGAGGGGGAGCACAGATACGCAGTATTTT.